Listed below are T cell receptor beta chains from one sample, sequenced in a study of TIL therapy for anti-PD-1-resistant metastatic lung cancer. Here immunoSEQ multiplex PCR was the method, and the copy in TCRdb shows in-frame clones only, minus some. The sample yields about 46,000 clones, approximately 86% seen once. The sequenced sample was blood, obtained at baseline. Receptors were obtained from a person aged 25 to 85 with non-small cell lung cancer. CDR3s include the opening cysteine and the closing phenylalanine or tryptophan.

V,CDR3
TRBV5-4,CASSLPRASGQETQYF
TRBV6-5,CASTPRALGSYGYTF
TRBV23-1,CASSPSTKPRGQYF
TRBV3-1/TRBV3-2,CASSQAETQYF
TRBV28,CASRTGLAGRETQYF
TRBV6-4,CASSVDRGHEQYF
TRBV18,CASSPASGGTTDTQYF
TRBV11-3,CASSETENEQFF
TRBV7-9,CASTPGQTNEKLFF
TRBV4-3,CASSQQQGAGNTIYF
TRBV11-2,CASSASAGTGWFF
TRBV11-2,CASSPKQGGPTDTQYF
TRBV7-9,CASSQSSGGAGDTQYF
TRBV6-4,CASSDSAGANLGSYEQYF
TRBV3-1/TRBV3-2,CASSLAGEQFF
TRBV6-6,CASISAQLGYGYTF
TRBV5-1,CASSLVRGRTVNQPQHF
TRBV5-6,CASSLVSGSGGATDTQYF
TRBV10-3,CAISEGGKVPYEQYF
TRBV18,CASSPQGQGFTEAFF
TRBV7-2,CASSFSPSRSTDTQYF
TRBV3-1/TRBV3-2,CASSQSGGGDTQYF
TRBV7-8,CASSLVWGSGQPQHF
TRBV7-6,CANPTSGAEDQPQHF
TRBV7-6,CASGSSGANVLTF
TRBV18,CASSPAGQAGTGELFF
TRBV27,CASSFLSGSEETQYF
TRBV5-3,CATPYRGLDGYTF
TRBV21-1,CASSKSRWRLAGNRPLPPGELFF
TRBV18,CASSPDSSGNTIYF
TRBV29-1,CSVTTPSTDTQYF
TRBV24-1,CATGYGGGRETQYF
TRBV2,CASSDQYTDTQYF
TRBV14,CASSQDMWGQETQYF
TRBV28,CASSRLDTYEQYF
TRBV18,CASSPRGPTDTQYF
TRBV5-4,CASSPGSVEQFF